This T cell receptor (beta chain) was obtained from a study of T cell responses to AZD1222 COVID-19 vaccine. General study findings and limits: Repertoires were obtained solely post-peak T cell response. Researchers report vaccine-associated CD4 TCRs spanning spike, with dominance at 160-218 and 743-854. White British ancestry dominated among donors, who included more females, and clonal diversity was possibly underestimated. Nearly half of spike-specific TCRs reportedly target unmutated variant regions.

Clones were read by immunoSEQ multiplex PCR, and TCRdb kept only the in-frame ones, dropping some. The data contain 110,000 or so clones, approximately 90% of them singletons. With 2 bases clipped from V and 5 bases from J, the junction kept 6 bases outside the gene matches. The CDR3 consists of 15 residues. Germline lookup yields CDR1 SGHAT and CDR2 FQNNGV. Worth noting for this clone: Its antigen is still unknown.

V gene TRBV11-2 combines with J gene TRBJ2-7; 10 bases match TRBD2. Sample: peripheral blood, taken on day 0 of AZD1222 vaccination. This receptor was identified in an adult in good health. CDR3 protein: CASSLSLAGVDEQYF. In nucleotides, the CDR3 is TGTGCCAGCAGCTTATCCCTAGCGGGAGTTGACGAGCAGTACTTC. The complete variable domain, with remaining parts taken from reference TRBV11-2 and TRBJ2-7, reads EAGVAQSPRYKIIEKRQSVAFWCNPISGHATLYWYQQILGQGPKLLIQFQNNGVVDDSQLPKDRFSAERLKGVDSTLKIQPAKLEDSAVYLCASSLSLAGVDEQYFGPGTRLTVT.